In its sample, the clone carrying this T cell receptor (beta chain) was seen a few times. Its antigen is as yet unknown. Extraction and reverse transcription of RNA yielded cDNA as the sequencing template. The data were produced by immunoSEQ multiplex PCR, yet TCRdb's version contains in-frame clones alone and is incomplete. The sample lists 200,000 to 250,000 clones; approximately 40% were seen once. V gave up 6 bases and J gave up 4 bases, with 18 bases separating them. CDR3 length equals 14 residues. Germline CDR1 SQVTM, CDR2 ANQGSEA. These data originate in a study of CD8+ T cells in alopecia areata. Notes on the study in general: Any link of baseline CD8+ expansion to response, resting on one nonresponder, remains uncertain. For lesional scalp, especially alopecia totalis/universalis, clonality was higher than in normal scalp. In scalp and blood during tofacitinib, many expanded lesional clones persisted.

Treatment: oral pan-JAK inhibitor, 5-10 mg twice daily. Researchers picked out CD4+ and CD8+ T cells from PBMCs by sorting. The sequenced sample was CD4+ T cells sorted from blood, obtained at approximately week 39, from a patient treated with tofacitinib. This chain connects TRBV29-1 to TRBJ1-1; D may be TRBD1 (5 bases). This receptor was taken from a human donor with alopecia areata. This CDR3 reads CSVGLGQGGTEAFF. The CDR3 bases are TGCAGCGTGGGGTTAGGGCAGGGAGGCACTGAAGCTTTCTTT.